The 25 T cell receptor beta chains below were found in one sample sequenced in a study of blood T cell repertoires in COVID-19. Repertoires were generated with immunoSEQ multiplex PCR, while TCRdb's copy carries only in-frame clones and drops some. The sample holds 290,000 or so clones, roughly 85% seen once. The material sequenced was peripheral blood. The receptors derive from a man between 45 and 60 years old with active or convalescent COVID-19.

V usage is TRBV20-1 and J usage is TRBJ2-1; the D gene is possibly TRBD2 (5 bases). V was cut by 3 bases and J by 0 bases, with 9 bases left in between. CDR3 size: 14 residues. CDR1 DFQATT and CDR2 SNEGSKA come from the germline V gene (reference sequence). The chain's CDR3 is CSASPRASYNEQFF. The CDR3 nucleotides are TGCAGTGCTAGTCCGAGGGCCTCCTACAATGAGCAGTTCTTC.

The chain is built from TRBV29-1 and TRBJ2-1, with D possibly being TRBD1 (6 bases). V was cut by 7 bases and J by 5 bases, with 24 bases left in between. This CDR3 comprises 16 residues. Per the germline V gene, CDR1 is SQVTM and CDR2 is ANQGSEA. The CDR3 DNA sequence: TGCAGCGCAGGACGCCATCAGGGGACGGCGGACAATGAGCAGTTCTTC. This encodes CSAGRHQGTADNEQFF.

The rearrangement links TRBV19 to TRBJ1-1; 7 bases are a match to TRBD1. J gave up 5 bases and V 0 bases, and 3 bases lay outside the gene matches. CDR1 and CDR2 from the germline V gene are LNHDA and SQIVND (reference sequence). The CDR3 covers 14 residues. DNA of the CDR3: TGTGCCAGTAGTATAGACTACAGGGGAACTGAAGCTTTCTTT. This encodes CASSIDYRGTEAFF. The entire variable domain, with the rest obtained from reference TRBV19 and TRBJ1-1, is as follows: DGGITQSPKYLFRKEGQNVTLSCEQNLNHDAMYWYRQDPGQGLRLIYYSQIVNDFQKGDIAEGYSVSREKKESFPLTVTSAQKNPTAFYLCASSIDYRGTEAFFGQGTRLTVV.

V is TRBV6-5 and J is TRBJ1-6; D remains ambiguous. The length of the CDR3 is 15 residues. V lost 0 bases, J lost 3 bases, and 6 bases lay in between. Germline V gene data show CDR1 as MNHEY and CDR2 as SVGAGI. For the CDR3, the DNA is TGTGCCAGCAGTTACTCGAACAGCTATAATTCACCCCTCCACTTT. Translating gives CASSYSNSYNSPLHF.

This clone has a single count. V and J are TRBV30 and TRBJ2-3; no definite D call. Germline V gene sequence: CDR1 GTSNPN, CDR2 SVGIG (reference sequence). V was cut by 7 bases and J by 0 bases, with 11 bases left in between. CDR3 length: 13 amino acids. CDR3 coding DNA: TGTGCCTTTCTCAGCGATAGCACAGATACGCAGTATTTT. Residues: CAFLSDSTDTQYF.

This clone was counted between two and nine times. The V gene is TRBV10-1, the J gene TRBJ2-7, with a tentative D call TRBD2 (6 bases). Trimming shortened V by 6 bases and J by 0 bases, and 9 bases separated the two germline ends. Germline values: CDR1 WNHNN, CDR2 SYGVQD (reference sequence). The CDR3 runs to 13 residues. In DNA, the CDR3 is TGCGCCAGCAGCAAGACTAGCTCCTACGAGCAGTACTTC. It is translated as CASSKTSSYEQYF.

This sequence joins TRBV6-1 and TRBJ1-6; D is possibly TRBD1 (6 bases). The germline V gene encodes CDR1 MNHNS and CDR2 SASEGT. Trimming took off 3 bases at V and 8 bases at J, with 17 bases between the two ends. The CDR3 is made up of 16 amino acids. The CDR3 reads CASSEWGGRADSPLHF. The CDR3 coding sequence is TGTGCCAGCAGTGAGTGGGGGGGCAGGGCCGATTCACCCCTCCACTTT.

The CDR3 bases are TGTGCCAGCAGTTTGAAGCGGGTCCCTGGCTACAATGAGCAGTTCTTC. This codes for CASSLKRVPGYNEQFF. The V and J genes are TRBV27 and TRBJ2-1; maybe TRBD2 (6 bases). The CDR3 has 16 residues. CDR1 is MNHEY and CDR2 is SMNVEV in the germline V gene (reference sequence). V shed 3 bases and J shed 3 bases, with 15 bases lying between them.

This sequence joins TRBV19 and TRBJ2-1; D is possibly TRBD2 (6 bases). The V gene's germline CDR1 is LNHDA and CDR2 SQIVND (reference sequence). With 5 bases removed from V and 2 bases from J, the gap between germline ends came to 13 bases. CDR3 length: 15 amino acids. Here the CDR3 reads CASSWGGGAYNEQFF. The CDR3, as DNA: TGTGCCAGTAGTTGGGGAGGTGGGGCCTACAATGAGCAGTTCTTC.

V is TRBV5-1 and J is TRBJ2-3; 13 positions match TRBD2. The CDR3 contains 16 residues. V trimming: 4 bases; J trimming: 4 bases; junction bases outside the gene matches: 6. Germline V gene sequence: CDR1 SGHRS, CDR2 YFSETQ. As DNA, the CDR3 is TGCGCCAGCAGCCCGGGACTAGCGGGGACCTCAGATACGCAGTATTTT. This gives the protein CASSPGLAGTSDTQYF.

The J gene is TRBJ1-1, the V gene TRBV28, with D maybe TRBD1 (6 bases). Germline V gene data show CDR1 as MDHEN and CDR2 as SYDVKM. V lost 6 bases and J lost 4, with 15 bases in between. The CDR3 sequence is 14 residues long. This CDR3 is CASSRDMGFTEAFF. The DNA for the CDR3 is TGTGCCAGCAGCCGGGACATGGGGTTCACTGAAGCTTTCTTT.

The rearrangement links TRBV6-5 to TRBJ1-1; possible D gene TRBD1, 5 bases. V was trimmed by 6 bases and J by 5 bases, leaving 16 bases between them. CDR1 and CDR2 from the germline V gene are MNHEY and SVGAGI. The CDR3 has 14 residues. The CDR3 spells CASSPRETRTEAFF. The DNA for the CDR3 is TGTGCCAGCAGCCCCAGGGAAACGAGGACTGAAGCTTTCTTT.

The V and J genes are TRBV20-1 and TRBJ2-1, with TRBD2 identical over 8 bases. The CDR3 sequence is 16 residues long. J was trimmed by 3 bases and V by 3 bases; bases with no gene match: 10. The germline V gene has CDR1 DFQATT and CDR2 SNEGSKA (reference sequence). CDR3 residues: CSASGLAGNFYNEQFF. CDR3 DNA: TGCAGTGCTAGTGGGTTAGCGGGAAATTTCTACAATGAGCAGTTCTTC.

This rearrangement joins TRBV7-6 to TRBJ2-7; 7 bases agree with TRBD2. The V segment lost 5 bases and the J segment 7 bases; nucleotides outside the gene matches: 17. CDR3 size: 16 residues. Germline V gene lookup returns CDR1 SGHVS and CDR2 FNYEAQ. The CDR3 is CASSPRPGTGGEEQYF. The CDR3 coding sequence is TGTGCCAGCAGCCCCCGCCCCGGGACGGGGGGAGAGGAGCAGTACTTC.

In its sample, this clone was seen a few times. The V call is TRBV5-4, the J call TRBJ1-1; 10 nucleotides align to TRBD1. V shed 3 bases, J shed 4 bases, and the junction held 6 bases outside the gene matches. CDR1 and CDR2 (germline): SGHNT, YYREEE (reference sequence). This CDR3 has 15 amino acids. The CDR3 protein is CASSSRTGGATEAFF. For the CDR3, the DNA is TGTGCCAGCAGCTCGAGGACAGGGGGGGCCACTGAAGCTTTCTTT.

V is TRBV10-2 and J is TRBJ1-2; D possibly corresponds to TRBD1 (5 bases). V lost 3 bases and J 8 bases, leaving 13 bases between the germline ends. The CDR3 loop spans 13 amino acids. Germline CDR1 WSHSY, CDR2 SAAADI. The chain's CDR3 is CASSDRVVGGYTF. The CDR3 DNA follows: TGCGCCAGCAGTGACAGGGTTGTAGGAGGCTACACCTTC.

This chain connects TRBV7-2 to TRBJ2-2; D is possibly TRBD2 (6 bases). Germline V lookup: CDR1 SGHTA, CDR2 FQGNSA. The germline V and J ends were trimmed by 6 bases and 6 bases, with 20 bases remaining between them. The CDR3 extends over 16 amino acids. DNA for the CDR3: TGTGCCAGCAGAAAGTACGGACGGGAGTGGGCCGGGGAGCTGTTTTTT. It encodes CASRKYGREWAGELFF.

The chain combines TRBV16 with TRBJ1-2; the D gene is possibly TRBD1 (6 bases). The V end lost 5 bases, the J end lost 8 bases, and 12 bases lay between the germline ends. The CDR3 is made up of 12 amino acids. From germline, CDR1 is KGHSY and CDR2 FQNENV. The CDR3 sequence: CASSYRERGYTF. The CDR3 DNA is TGTGCCAGCAGCTACAGGGAGCGAGGCTACACCTTC.

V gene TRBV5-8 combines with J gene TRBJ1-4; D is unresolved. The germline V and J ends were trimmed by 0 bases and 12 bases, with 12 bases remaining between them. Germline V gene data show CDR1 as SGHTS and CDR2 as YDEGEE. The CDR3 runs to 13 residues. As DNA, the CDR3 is TGTGCCAGCAGCTTGGGCGTTTACGCTCAACTGTTTTTT. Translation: CASSLGVYAQLFF.

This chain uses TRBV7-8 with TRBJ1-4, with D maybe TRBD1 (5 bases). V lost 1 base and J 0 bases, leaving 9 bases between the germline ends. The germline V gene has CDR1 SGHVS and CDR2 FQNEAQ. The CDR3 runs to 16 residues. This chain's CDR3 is CASSLGEGATNEKLFF. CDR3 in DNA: TGTGCCAGCAGCTTAGGGGAAGGGGCAACTAATGAAAAACTGTTTTTT.

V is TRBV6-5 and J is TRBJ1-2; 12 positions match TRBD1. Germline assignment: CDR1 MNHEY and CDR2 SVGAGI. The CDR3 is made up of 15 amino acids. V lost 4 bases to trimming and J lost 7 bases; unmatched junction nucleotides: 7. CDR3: CASSSRDRGRSGYTF. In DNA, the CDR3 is TGTGCCAGCAGTTCCCGGGACAGGGGGCGTTCTGGCTACACCTTC.

The DNA for the CDR3 is TGCAGTGCTAGTTCACTAGCGGGAGGCTACAATGAGCAGTTCTTC. This translates into CSASSLAGGYNEQFF. This chain uses TRBV20-1 with TRBJ2-1, with 12 positions matching TRBD2. The CDR3 spans 15 residues. Germline V gene sequence: CDR1 DFQATT, CDR2 SNEGSKA (reference sequence). The V and J ends lost 3 bases and 3 bases, in that order; junction bases with no gene match: 3.

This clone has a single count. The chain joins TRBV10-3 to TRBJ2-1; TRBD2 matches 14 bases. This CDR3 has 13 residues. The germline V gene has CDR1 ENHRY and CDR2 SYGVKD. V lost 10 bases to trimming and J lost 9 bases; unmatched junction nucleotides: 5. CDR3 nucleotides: TGTGCCACCGGACTAGCGGGAGGCCCTGAGCAGTTCTTC. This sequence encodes CATGLAGGPEQFF.

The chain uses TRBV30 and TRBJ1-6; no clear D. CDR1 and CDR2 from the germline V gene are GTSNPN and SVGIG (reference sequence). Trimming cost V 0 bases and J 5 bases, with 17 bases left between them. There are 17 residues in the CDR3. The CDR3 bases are TGTGCCTGGAGTGTTGGTTTAAAGTGGGCCGATAATTCACCCCTCCACTTT. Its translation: CAWSVGLKWADNSPLHF.

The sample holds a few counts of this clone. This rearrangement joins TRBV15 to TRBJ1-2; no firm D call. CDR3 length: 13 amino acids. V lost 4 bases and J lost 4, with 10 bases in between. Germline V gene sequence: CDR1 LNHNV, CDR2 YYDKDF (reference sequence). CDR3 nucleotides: TGTGCCACCAGCACGGCCGGGAGCTATGGCTACACCTTC. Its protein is CATSTAGSYGYTF.